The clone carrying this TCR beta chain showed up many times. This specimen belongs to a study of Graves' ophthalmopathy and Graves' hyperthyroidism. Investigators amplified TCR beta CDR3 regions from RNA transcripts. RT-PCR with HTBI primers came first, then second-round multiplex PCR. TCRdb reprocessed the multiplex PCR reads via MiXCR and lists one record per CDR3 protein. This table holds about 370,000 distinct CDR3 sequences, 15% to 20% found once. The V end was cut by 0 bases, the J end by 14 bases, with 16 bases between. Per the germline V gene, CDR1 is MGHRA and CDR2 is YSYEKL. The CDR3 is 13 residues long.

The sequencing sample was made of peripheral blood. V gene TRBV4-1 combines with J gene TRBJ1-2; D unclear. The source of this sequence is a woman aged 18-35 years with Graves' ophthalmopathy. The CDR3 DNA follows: TGCGCCAGCAGCCAAGAAAAGGACGACGATACTACCTTC. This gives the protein CASSQEKDDDTTF.